These 8 T cell receptor beta chains were sequenced from one sample in a study of beta chain features in type 1 diabetes. Findings and limits, study-wide: A moderate, significant TCRB CDR3 shortening appeared in type 1 diabetes across four CD4+ subsets.

Antigens for these TCRs are unknown. Sequenced material consisted of expressed TCRB transcripts (all of the isolated RNA was reverse transcribed). This table comes from immunoSEQ multiplex PCR, and its TCRdb copy is limited to in-frame clones, with some not included. This repertoire shows roughly 160,000 clones, roughly 8% found once; its top ten account for 0.45% to 0.55%. The material sequenced was central memory CD4+ T cells from blood. These receptors all stem from a woman younger than 30 with type 1 diabetes.

There are many counts of this clone. This sequence joins TRBV4-3 and TRBJ2-3; D possibly corresponds to TRBD2 (6 bases). V was shortened by 0 bases and J by 0 bases, with 16 bases between the two germline ends. Germline values: CDR1 LGHNA, CDR2 YSLEER. This CDR3 comprises 18 residues. CDR3 sequence (DNA): TGCGCCAGCAGCCAAGATCGGATTAGCGGAACTAGCACAGATACGCAGTATTTT. Translated: CASSQDRISGTSTDTQYF.

This clone was counted between two and nine times. This chain connects TRBV5-6 to TRBJ1-1, with 9 bases that match TRBD1. The CDR3 is 13 amino acids. Germline V gene sequence: CDR1 SGHDT, CDR2 YYEEEE. V lost 0 bases, J lost 11 bases, and 5 bases stayed unmatched. CDR3 coding DNA: TGTGCCAGCAGCTTGGAGGTCGACAGGGGGGCTTTCTTT. This gives the protein CASSLEVDRGAFF.

J is TRBJ2-1 and V is TRBV5-6; the match to TRBD1 covers 9 bases. In germline, CDR1 is SGHDT, CDR2 YYEEEE. The CDR3 runs 16 residues. Trimming took 4 bases from V and 8 from J; bases not matched to a gene: 13. The CDR3 loop is CASSPYRDRVADEQFF. DNA for the CDR3: TGTGCCAGCAGCCCCTACCGGGACAGGGTGGCAGATGAGCAGTTCTTC.

This chain links TRBV2 with TRBJ2-3; possible D gene TRBD1, 5 bases. Trimming took 4 bases from V and 2 from J, leaving 13 bases between them. Germline V CDR1 and CDR2: SNHLY, FYNNEI. This CDR3 is 15 amino acids long. CDR3 coding DNA: TGTGCCAGCAGTGTGCAGGGATGGGCCACAGATACGCAGTATTTT. Protein: CASSVQGWATDTQYF. Drawing the rest from reference TRBV2 and TRBJ2-3, the complete variable domain is EPEVTQTPSHQVTQMGQEVILRCVPISNHLYFYWYRQILGQKVEFLVSFYNNEISEKSEIFDDQFSVERPDGSNFTLKIRSTKLEDSAMYFCASSVQGWATDTQYFGPGTRLTVL.

This clone has more than one count but fewer than ten. The rearrangement joins TRBV5-1 to TRBJ1-2; no definite D call. V lost 1 base and J lost 2, with 6 bases in between. The CDR3 consists of 13 residues. Looked up from germline, CDR1 is SGHRS and CDR2 is YFSETQ. The chain's CDR3 is CASSLTENYGYTF. CDR3 coding DNA: TGCGCCAGCAGCTTGACGGAGAACTATGGCTACACCTTC.

The chain joins TRBV5-4 to TRBJ2-1; TRBD1 matches 7 bases. This CDR3 comprises 15 residues. Trimming removed 3 bases from V and 1 base from J; junction bases left unmatched: 4. The germline gives CDR1 SGHNT, CDR2 YYREEE (reference sequence). CDR3 in amino acids: CASSSKTGSYNEQFF. CDR3 nucleotide sequence: TGTGCCAGCAGCTCAAAGACAGGGTCCTACAATGAGCAGTTCTTC. Based on the CDR3 plus reference TRBV5-4 and TRBJ2-1, the full variable domain is ETGVTQSPTHLIKTRGQQVTLRCSSQSGHNTVSWYQQALGQGPQFIFQYYREEENGRGNFPPRFSGLQFPNYSSELNVNALELDDSALYLCASSSKTGSYNEQFFGPGTRLTVL.

The rearrangement links TRBV5-1 to TRBJ1-6; 11 positions match TRBD1. CDR1 is SGHRS, CDR2 YFSETQ, per germline. J was trimmed by 9 bases and V by 3 bases; bases with no gene match: 2. There are 14 residues in the CDR3. The CDR3 sequence is CASSSGTGGSPLHF. The CDR3 nucleotides read TGCGCCAGCAGCTCCGGGACAGGGGGTTCACCCCTCCACTTT.

This clone appeared a few times. The J gene is TRBJ2-7, the V gene TRBV2; D gene ambiguous. This CDR3 region has 15 residues. The V gene's germline CDR1 is SNHLY and CDR2 FYNNEI. Trimming took 2 bases from V and 3 from J, leaving 14 bases between them. The CDR3 nucleotides are TGTGCCAGCAGTGAAATGGGCAGAATCATCTACGAGCAGTACTTC. It is translated as CASSEMGRIIYEQYF. The whole variable domain, remainder taken from reference TRBV2 and TRBJ2-7, is EPEVTQTPSHQVTQMGQEVILRCVPISNHLYFYWYRQILGQKVEFLVSFYNNEISEKSEIFDDQFSVERPDGSNFTLKIRSTKLEDSAMYFCASSEMGRIIYEQYFGPGTRLTVT.